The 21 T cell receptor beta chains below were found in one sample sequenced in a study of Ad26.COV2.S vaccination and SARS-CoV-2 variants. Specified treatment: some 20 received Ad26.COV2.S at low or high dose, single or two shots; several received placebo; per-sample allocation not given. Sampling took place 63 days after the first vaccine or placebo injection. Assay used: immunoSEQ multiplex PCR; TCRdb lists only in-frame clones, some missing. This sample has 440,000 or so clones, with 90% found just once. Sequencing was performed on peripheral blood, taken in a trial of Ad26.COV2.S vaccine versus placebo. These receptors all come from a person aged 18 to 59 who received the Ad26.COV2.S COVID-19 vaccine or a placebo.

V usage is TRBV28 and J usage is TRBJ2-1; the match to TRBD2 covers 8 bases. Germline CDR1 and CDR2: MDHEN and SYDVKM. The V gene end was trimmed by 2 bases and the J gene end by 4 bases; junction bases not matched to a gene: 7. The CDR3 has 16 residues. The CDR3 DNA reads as TGTGCCAGCAGTTTAGTTCCGGGAGGGGGTTACAATGAGCAGTTCTTC. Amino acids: CASSLVPGGGYNEQFF.

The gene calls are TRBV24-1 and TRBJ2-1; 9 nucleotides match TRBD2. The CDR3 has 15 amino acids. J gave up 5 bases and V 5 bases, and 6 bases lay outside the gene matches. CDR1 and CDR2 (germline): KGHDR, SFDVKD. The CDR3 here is CATSAFAGGNNEQFF. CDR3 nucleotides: TGTGCCACCAGTGCTTTTGCGGGAGGGAACAATGAGCAGTTCTTC.

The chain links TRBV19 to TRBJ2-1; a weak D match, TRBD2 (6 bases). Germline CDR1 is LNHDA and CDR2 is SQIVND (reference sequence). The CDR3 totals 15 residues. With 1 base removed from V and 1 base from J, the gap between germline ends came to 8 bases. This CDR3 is CASSIVADSYNEQFF. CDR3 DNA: TGTGCCAGTAGTATAGTAGCGGATTCCTACAATGAGCAGTTCTTC.

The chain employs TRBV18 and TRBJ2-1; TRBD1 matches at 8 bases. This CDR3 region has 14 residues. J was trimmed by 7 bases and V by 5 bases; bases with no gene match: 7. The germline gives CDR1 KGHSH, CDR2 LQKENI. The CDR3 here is CASSSRTGWNEQFF. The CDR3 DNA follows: TGTGCCAGCTCATCCCGGACAGGGTGGAATGAGCAGTTCTTC. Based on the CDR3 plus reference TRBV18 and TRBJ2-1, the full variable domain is NAGVMQNPRHLVRRRGQEARLRCSPMKGHSHVYWYRQLPEEGLKFMVYLQKENIIDESGMPKERFSAEFPKEGPSILRIQQVVRGDSAAYFCASSSRTGWNEQFFGPGTRLTVL.

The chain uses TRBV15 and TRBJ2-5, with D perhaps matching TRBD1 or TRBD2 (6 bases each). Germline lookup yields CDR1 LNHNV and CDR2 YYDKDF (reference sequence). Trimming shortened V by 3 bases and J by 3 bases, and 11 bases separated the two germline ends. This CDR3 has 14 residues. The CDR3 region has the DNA TGTGCCACCAGCAGTTGGGGGGCAGAAGAGACCCAGTACTTC. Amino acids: CATSSWGAEETQYF.

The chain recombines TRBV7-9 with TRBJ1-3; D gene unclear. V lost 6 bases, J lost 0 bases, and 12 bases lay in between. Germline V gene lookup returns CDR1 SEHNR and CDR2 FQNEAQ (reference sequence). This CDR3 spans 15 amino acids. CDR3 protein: CASSPDRISGNTIYF. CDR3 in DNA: TGTGCCAGCAGTCCAGACCGAATCTCTGGAAACACCATATATTTT.

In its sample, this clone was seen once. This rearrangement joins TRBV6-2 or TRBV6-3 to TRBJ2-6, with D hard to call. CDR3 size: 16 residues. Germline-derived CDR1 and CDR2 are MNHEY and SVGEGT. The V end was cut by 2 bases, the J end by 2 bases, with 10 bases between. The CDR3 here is CASSYGRLTGANVLTF. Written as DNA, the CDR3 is TGTGCCAGCAGTTACGGCCGGCTCACTGGGGCCAACGTCCTGACTTTC.

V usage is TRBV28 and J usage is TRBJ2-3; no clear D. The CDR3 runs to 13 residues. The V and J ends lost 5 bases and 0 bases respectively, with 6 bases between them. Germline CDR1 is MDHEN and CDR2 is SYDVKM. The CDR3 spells CASSPPSTDTQYF. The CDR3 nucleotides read TGTGCCAGCAGTCCGCCTAGCACAGATACGCAGTATTTT.

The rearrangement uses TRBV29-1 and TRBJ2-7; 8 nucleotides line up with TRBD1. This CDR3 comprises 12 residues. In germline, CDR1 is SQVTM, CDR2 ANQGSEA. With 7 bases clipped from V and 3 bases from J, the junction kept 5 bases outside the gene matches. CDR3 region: CSALGTGYEQYF. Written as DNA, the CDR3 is TGCAGCGCCCTAGGGACAGGCTACGAGCAGTACTTC.

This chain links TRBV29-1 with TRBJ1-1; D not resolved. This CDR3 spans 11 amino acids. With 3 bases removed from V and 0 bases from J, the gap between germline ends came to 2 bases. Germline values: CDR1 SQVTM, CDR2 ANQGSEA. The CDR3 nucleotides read TGCAGCGTTGACGTGAACACTGAAGCTTTCTTT. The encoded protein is CSVDVNTEAFF.

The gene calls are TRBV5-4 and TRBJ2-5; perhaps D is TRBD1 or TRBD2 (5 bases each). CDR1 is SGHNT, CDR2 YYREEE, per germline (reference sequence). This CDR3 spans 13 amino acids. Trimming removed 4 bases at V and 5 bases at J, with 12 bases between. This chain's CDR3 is CASSPGRAETQYF. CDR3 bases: TGTGCCAGCAGCCCAGGGAGAGCGGAGACCCAGTACTTC.

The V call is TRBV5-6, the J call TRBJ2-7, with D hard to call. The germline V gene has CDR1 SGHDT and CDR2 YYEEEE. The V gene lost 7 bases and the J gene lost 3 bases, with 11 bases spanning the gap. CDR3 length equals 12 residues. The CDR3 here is CASANLGYEQYF. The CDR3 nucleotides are TGTGCCAGCGCCAACCTGGGCTACGAGCAGTACTTC.

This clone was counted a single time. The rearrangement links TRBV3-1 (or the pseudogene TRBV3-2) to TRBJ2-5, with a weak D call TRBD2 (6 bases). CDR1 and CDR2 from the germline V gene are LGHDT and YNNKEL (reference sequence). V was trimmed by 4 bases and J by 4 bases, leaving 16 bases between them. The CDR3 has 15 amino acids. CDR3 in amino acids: CASSPPAGRRETQYF. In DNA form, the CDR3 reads TGTGCCAGCAGCCCGCCCGCGGGGCGCCGAGAGACCCAGTACTTC.

CDR3 coding DNA: TGCGCCAGCAGCTTTGGGTCCACAGATACGCAGTATTTT. The encoded protein is CASSFGSTDTQYF. This chain joins TRBV5-1 and TRBJ2-3, with D hard to call. The CDR3 has 13 amino acids. Germline assignment: CDR1 SGHRS and CDR2 YFSETQ. V was pared by 2 bases and J by 2 bases, with 6 bases between.

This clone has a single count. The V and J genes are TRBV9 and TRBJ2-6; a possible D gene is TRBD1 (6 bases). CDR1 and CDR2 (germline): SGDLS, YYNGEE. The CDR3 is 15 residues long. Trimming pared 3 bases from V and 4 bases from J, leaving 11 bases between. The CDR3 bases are TGTGCCAGCAGCGACAGGGTACGCGGGGCCAACGTCCTGACTTTC. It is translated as CASSDRVRGANVLTF.

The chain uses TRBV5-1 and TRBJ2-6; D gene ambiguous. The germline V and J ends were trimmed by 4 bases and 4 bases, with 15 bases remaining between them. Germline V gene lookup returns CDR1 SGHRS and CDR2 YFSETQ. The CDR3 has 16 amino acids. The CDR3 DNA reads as TGCGCCAGCAGCCCTAGGGTGGGGTACGGGGCCAACGTCCTGACTTTC. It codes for CASSPRVGYGANVLTF. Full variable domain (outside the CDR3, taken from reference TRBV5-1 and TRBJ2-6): KAGVTQTPRYLIKTRGQQVTLSCSPISGHRSVSWYQQTPGQGLQFLFEYFSETQRNKGNFPGRFSGRQFSNSRSEMNVSTLELGDSALYLCASSPRVGYGANVLTFGAGSRLTVL.

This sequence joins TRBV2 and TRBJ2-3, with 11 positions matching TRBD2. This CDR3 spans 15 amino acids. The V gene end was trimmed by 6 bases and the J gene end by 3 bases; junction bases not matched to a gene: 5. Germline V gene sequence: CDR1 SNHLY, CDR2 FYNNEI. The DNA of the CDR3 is TGTGCCAGCAGGGACACTAGCGGGAGTACAGATACGCAGTATTTT. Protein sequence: CASRDTSGSTDTQYF.

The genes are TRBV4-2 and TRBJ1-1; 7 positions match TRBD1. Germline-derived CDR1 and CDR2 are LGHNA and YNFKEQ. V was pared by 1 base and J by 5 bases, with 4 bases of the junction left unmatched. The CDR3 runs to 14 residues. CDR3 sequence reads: CASSQVRGSTEAFF. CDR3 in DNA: TGTGCCAGCAGCCAAGTCAGGGGGTCGACTGAAGCTTTCTTT.

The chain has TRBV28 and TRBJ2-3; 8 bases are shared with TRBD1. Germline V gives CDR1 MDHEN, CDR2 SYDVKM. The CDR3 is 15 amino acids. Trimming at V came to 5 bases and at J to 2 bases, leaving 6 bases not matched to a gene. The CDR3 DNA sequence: TGTGCCAGCAGTCGGGGACAGGTGTACACAGATACGCAGTATTTT. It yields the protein CASSRGQVYTDTQYF. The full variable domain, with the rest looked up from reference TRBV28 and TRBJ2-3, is DVKVTQSSRYLVKRTGEKVFLECVQDMDHENMFWYRQDPGLGLRLIYFSYDVKMKEKGDIPEGYSVSREKKERFSLILESASTNQTSMYLCASSRGQVYTDTQYFGPGTRLTVL.

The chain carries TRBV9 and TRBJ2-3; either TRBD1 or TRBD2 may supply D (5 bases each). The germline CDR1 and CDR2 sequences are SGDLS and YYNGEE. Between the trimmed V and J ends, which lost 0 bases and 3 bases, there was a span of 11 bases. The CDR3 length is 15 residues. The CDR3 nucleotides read TGTGCCAGCAGCGTAGCGGGACCGGCAACAGATACGCAGTATTTT. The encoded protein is CASSVAGPATDTQYF.

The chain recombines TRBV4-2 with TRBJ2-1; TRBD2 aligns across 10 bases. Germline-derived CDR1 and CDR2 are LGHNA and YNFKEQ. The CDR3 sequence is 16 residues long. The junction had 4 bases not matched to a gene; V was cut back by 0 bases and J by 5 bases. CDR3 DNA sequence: TGTGCCAGCAGCCAAGAAGGGACTAGCGCTAACAATGAGCAGTTCTTC. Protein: CASSQEGTSANNEQFF.